This TCR beta chain was recorded in a study of blood T cells in healthy people across ages. Next came a second PCR, run for about 6 to 11 cycles, which used a sample-barcoded 5' primer along with a J-beta primer mix. TCRdb called the 5' RACE reads again in MiXCR, with one record for every CDR3 protein. This repertoire shows about 940,000 distinct CDR3 sequences, about 44% found once; its top ten account for 13%. A few counts support this clonotype. As yet, its antigen is unknown. Broader study findings: A roughly linear fall in TCR beta diversity per million T cells was seen with increasing age.

Germline CDR1 and CDR2: SNHLY and FYNNEI. CDR3 length: 11 amino acids. Deletions cut 8 bases from V and 4 bases from J, with 7 bases between. This chain uses TRBV2 with TRBJ2-3; D ambiguous. The TCR comes from a man aged 25-45 years in good health. The sample comprised blood. CDR3 nucleotide sequence: TGTGCCAGCGAGGTTGCAGATACGCAGTATTTT. Protein product: CASEVADTQYF.